These 14 T cell receptor beta chains came from one sample sequenced in a study of cytomegalovirus exposure and HLA in healthy donors (dated by TCRdb to about 2017). The library was made by the immunoSEQ multiplex PCR assay. Entries here come from immuneACCESS through TCRdb and include only in-frame sequences with V and J called. Some clones fail to appear in such tables; in the studies checked, an unresolved V gene covers under half of the shortfall, and the cause of the remainder is unknown. Across this sample there are about 72,000 clones, with roughly 92% seen only once. In total, the top ten clones hold 1.5% to 2% of the sample. The sample was PBMCs. The receptors originated from a woman aged 18-30 years in good health and CMV-seropositive.

The rearrangement joins TRBV11-2 to TRBJ2-5, with TRBD2 matching 9 bases. V was pared by 5 bases and J by 4 bases, with 2 bases of the junction left unmatched. This CDR3 contains 13 residues. In germline, CDR1 is SGHAT, CDR2 FQNNGV. The CDR3 DNA reads as TGTGCCAGCAGCACACTAGCGGGAGAGACCCAGTACTTC. Its translation: CASSTLAGETQYF.

This sequence joins TRBV6-1 and TRBJ2-7, with D perhaps matching TRBD2 (8 bases). V was clipped by 5 bases and J by 3 bases, with 17 bases between them. The length of the CDR3 is 15 residues. CDR1 and CDR2 (germline): MNHNS, SASEGT. In DNA form, the CDR3 reads TGTGCCAGCAGTCAGGGGGGCGGGGGGATCTACGAGCAGTACTTC. This sequence encodes CASSQGGGGIYEQYF.

The gene calls are TRBV2 and TRBJ2-3; possibly TRBD2 for D (6 bases). The V gene's germline CDR1 is SNHLY and CDR2 FYNNEI. V lost 6 bases to trimming and J lost 3 bases, with 19 bases between them. CDR3 length: 16 amino acids. CDR3 in amino acids: CASRLPQAAGTDTQYF. CDR3 coding DNA: TGTGCCAGCAGATTACCACAGGCTGCGGGGACAGATACGCAGTATTTT.

This clone was seen a single time. The chain joins TRBV21-1 to TRBJ2-7; the DNA was not used to check the table's D call, TRBD1. TRBV21-1 is classified as a pseudogene. The CDR3 has 14 residues. CDR3 sequence (DNA): TGTGCCAGCAGCGCCGGACAGGTGGACTACGAGCAGTACTTC. Its protein is CASSAGQVDYEQYF.

The chain recombines TRBV19 with TRBJ1-2; 7 nucleotides agree with TRBD1. Germline CDR1 and CDR2: LNHDA and SQIVND (reference sequence). V was pared by 7 bases and J by 7 bases, with 9 bases of the junction left unmatched. This CDR3 is built from 13 residues. The CDR3 is CASTPRGQSGYTF. Here the CDR3 DNA reads TGTGCCAGTACCCCTAGGGGGCAAAGTGGCTACACCTTC.

J is TRBJ2-6 and V is TRBV27; 7 bases are shared with TRBD1. Germline V CDR1 and CDR2: MNHEY, SMNVEV (reference sequence). The CDR3 covers 15 residues. The V and J ends lost 9 bases and 0 bases, in that order; junction bases with no gene match: 5. This chain's CDR3 is CASRTGHSGANVLTF. CDR3 DNA: TGTGCCAGTCGGACAGGTCACTCTGGGGCCAACGTCCTGACTTTC. Based on the CDR3 plus reference TRBV27 and TRBJ2-6, the full variable domain is EAQVTQNPRYLITVTGKKLTVTCSQNMNHEYMSWYRQDPGLGLRQIYYSMNVEVTDKGDVPEGYKVSRKEKRNFPLILESPSPNQTSLYFCASRTGHSGANVLTFGAGSRLTVL.

The chain uses TRBV14 and TRBJ2-1, with 7 bases lining up with TRBD2. Germline assignment: CDR1 SGHDN and CDR2 FVKESK. The V gene end was trimmed by 1 base and the J gene end by 2 bases; junction bases not matched to a gene: 5. The CDR3 is 16 amino acids. DNA for the CDR3: TGTGCCAGCAGCCAAGTGTTGCGGGGGACCTACAATGAGCAGTTCTTC. The encoded protein is CASSQVLRGTYNEQFF.

The rearrangement joins TRBV30 to TRBJ2-1; 7 nucleotides align to TRBD2. This CDR3 has 14 residues. V lost 8 bases and J lost 2; bases outside the gene matches: 9. Germline CDR1 GTSNPN, CDR2 SVGIG (reference sequence). CDR3 nucleotide sequence: TGTGCCGGCGATGGGGGGGGGACCTACAATGAGCAGTTCTTC. Protein sequence: CAGDGGGTYNEQFF.

The chain recombines TRBV27 with TRBJ2-7; D is perhaps TRBD1 (5 bases). Trimming shortened V by 2 bases and J by 7 bases, and 9 bases separated the two germline ends. CDR3 length: 12 residues. CDR1 is MNHEY, CDR2 SMNVEV, per germline (reference sequence). CDR3 region: CASSLAQGEQYF. The DNA for the CDR3 is TGTGCCAGCAGTTTAGCCCAGGGTGAGCAGTACTTC.

The chain is built from TRBV4-2 and TRBJ2-7; TRBD2 might be the D (6 bases). The CDR3 consists of 14 residues. V was clipped by 6 bases and J by 5 bases, with 17 bases between them. Germline-derived CDR1 and CDR2 are LGHNA and YNFKEQ. Here the CDR3 reads CASSLDPGVNEQYF. Here the CDR3 DNA reads TGTGCCAGCAGTCTGGACCCGGGAGTGAACGAGCAGTACTTC.

This sequence joins TRBV12-5 and TRBJ1-5; 9 bases map to TRBD1. Germline lookup yields CDR1 LGHNT and CDR2 FRNRAP. V was pared by 9 bases and J by 4 bases, with 7 bases of the junction left unmatched. CDR3 length: 14 amino acids. In DNA form, the CDR3 reads TGTGCTAGCCAGTTAGGGACAGGGAATCAGCCCCAGCATTTT. Protein sequence: CASQLGTGNQPQHF.

The chain combines TRBV12-5 with TRBJ2-5, with 13 bases aligning to TRBD2. Germline V lookup: CDR1 LGHNT, CDR2 FRNRAP. The CDR3 extends over 16 amino acids. V was clipped by 6 bases and J by 4 bases; unmatched bases: 8. The CDR3 DNA reads TGTGCTAGTGGCCGGGGACTAGCGGGGATGGGAGAGACCCAGTACTTC. It specifies CASGRGLAGMGETQYF.

The rearrangement links TRBV30 to TRBJ1-5, with D perhaps matching TRBD1 (5 bases). The V end was cut by 4 bases, the J end by 7 bases, with 17 bases between. The CDR3 is 14 residues long. The V gene's germline CDR1 is GTSNPN and CDR2 SVGIG (reference sequence). For the CDR3, the DNA is TGTGCCTGGACCCCTCGTCGACAGTCGCAGCCCCAGCATTTT. Residues: CAWTPRRQSQPQHF.

The chain joins TRBV6-1 to TRBJ1-2, with D tentatively TRBD1 (5 bases). CDR3 length: 14 amino acids. Trimming stripped 1 base from V and 12 bases from J, with 18 bases between. CDR1 and CDR2 (germline): MNHNS, SASEGT. CDR3 region: CASSEVEGEAVNTF. Here the CDR3 DNA reads TGTGCCAGCAGTGAAGTGGAAGGGGAGGCTGTCAACACCTTC.